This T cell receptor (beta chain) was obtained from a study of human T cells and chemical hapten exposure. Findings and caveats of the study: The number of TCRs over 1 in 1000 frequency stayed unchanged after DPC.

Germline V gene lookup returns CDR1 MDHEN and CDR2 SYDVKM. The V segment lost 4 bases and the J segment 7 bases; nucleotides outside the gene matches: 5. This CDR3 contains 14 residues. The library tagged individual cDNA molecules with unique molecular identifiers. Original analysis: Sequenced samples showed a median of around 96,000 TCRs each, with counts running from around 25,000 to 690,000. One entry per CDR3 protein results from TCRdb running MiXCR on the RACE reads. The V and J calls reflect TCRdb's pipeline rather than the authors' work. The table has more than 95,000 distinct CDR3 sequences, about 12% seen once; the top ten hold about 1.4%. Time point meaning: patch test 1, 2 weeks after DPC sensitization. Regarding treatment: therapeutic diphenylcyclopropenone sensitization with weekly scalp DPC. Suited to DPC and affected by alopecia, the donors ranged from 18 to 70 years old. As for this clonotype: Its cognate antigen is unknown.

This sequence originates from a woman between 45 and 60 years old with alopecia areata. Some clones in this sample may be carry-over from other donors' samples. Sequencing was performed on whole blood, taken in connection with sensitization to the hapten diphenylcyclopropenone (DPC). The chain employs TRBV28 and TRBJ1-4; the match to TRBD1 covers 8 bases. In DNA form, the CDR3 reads TGTGCCAGCAGTTCGTCCGGGACAGGTGAAAAACTGTTTTTT. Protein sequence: CASSSSGTGEKLFF.